The 9 T cell receptor beta chains in this list originate from one sample, sequenced in a study of OX40 agonist ivuxolimab in advanced cancers. Assay used: immunoSEQ multiplex PCR; TCRdb lists only in-frame clones, some missing. The sample lists some 74,000 clones; roughly 94% were seen once. Sample: CD4+ or CD8+ T cells sorted from blood, taken in a trial of the OX40 agonist ivuxolimab. These receptors all stem from an adult with an advanced solid tumor such as melanoma, head and neck, liver or kidney cancer.

By sample share, this clone is medium-sized (0.01 to 0.1%). The rearrangement uses TRBV7-2 and TRBJ2-2; D unclear. Between the trimmed V and J ends, which lost 3 bases and 7 bases, there was a span of 3 bases. The CDR3 has 11 residues. The germline V gene has CDR1 SGHTA and CDR2 FQGNSA. CDR3 DNA sequence: TGTGCCAGCAGCTTCCTCGGGGAGCTGTTTTTT. This sequence encodes CASSFLGELFF.

The chain joins TRBV18 to TRBJ2-3; 8 bases align to TRBD2. CDR3 length equals 15 residues. Per the germline V gene, CDR1 is KGHSH and CDR2 is LQKENI. After removal of 3 bases from V and 2 bases from J, the junction contained 4 bases not matched to a gene. CDR3: CASSPELAATDTQYF. CDR3 in DNA: TGTGCCAGCTCACCGGAACTAGCGGCCACAGATACGCAGTATTTT.

The CDR3 loop reads CATSRGVGYEQYF. CDR3 nucleotide sequence: TGTGCCACCAGCAGGGGGGTGGGCTACGAGCAGTACTTC. The chain is built from TRBV15 and TRBJ2-7; D is perhaps TRBD1 or TRBD2 (5 bases each). V lost 3 bases and J 3 bases, leaving 9 bases between the germline ends. CDR3 size: 13 residues. Germline V gene lookup returns CDR1 LNHNV and CDR2 YYDKDF (reference sequence). Looking up the rest from reference TRBV15 and TRBJ2-7 gives the full variable domain: DAMVIQNPRYQVTQFGKPVTLSCSQTLNHNVMYWYQQKSSQAPKLLFHYYDKDFNNEADTPDNFQSRRPNTSFCFLDIRSPGLGDTAMYLCATSRGVGYEQYFGPGTRLTVT.

This sequence joins TRBV13 and TRBJ2-7; weak D call: TRBD2 (5 bases). V lost 5 bases and J 0 bases, leaving 8 bases between the germline ends. The germline V gene encodes CDR1 PRHDT and CDR2 FYEKMQ (reference sequence). The CDR3 spans 13 residues. In DNA form, the CDR3 reads TGTGCCAGCAGCCCCGGGGTCTCCTACGAGCAGTACTTC. Protein product: CASSPGVSYEQYF.

This rearrangement joins TRBV7-9 to TRBJ2-5; D may be TRBD1 or TRBD2 (5 bases each). Trimming cost V 5 bases and J 5 bases, with 15 bases left between them. From germline, CDR1 is SEHNR and CDR2 FQNEAQ (reference sequence). The CDR3 consists of 14 residues. The CDR3 reads CASSPFGGVETQYF. CDR3 coding DNA: TGTGCCAGCAGCCCTTTTGGGGGAGTGGAGACCCAGTACTTC.

V gene TRBV5-6 combines with J gene TRBJ1-2; D uncertain. CDR3 size: 13 residues. Germline V gene sequence: CDR1 SGHDT, CDR2 YYEEEE. Trimming removed 1 base at V and 6 bases at J, with 10 bases between. The CDR3 here is CASSLLYLDGYTF. Written as DNA, the CDR3 is TGTGCCAGCAGCTTGTTGTACCTCGATGGCTACACCTTC.

CDR3 loop: CASSPNSGNQPQHF. As DNA, the CDR3 is TGTGCCAGCAGCCCCAACAGCGGCAATCAGCCCCAGCATTTT. The chain combines TRBV28 with TRBJ1-5; D unclear. With 6 bases removed from V and 2 bases from J, the gap between germline ends came to 11 bases. This CDR3 contains 14 residues. Germline CDR1 and CDR2: MDHEN and SYDVKM. Full variable domain (missing parts from reference TRBV28 and TRBJ1-5): DVKVTQSSRYLVKRTGEKVFLECVQDMDHENMFWYRQDPGLGLRLIYFSYDVKMKEKGDIPEGYSVSREKKERFSLILESASTNQTSMYLCASSPNSGNQPQHFGDGTRLSIL.

This clone is medium-sized within its sample. This sequence joins TRBV19 and TRBJ2-2; 9 bases map to TRBD1. CDR3 length equals 17 residues. Looked up from germline, CDR1 is LNHDA and CDR2 is SQIVND (reference sequence). Trimming cost V 5 bases and J 6 bases; bases outside gene matches: 13. Here the CDR3 DNA reads TGTGCCAGTAGTCTCATATCGGGACAGGGTCTTGCCGGGGAGCTGTTTTTT. It codes for CASSLISGQGLAGELFF.

V usage is TRBV27 and J usage is TRBJ2-7; 7 bases agree with TRBD1. V trimming: 7 bases; J trimming: 5 bases; junction bases outside the gene matches: 14. Germline V gene data show CDR1 as MNHEY and CDR2 as SMNVEV (reference sequence). The CDR3 runs to 15 residues. CDR3 amino acids: CASTRAQGVWNEQYF. The CDR3 DNA reads TGTGCCAGCACTCGTGCCCAGGGGGTTTGGAACGAGCAGTACTTC.